The source of this T cell receptor beta chain is a study of cytomegalovirus exposure and HLA in healthy donors. Study-wide findings and caveats: Productive status was seen about 87% or about 30% of the time for most TCR beta V segments in an earlier analysis. Reports described diagnosis of cytomegalovirus status by the classifier as highly specific and sensitive.

Comment on this clone: The antigen is undetermined.

The PCR made use of 60 Vbeta and 13 Jbeta primers. Libraries were prepared by immunoSEQ multiplex PCR; TCRdb keeps only in-frame clonotypes and omits some of them. The ten most abundant clones cover approximately 1.5% of a sample with roughly 82,000 clones. Germline CDR1 is MDHEN and CDR2 is SYDVKM. Trimming stripped 6 bases from V and 1 base from J, with 18 bases between. The CDR3 has 16 amino acids. Sample: PBMCs. The TCR originated in a woman aged 60-70 years in good health and CMV-seronegative. The J gene is TRBJ1-2, the V gene TRBV28; TRBD1 is a possible D gene (5 bases). The CDR3 sequence is CASRRAGPVDNYGYTF. CDR3 nucleotide sequence: TGTGCCAGCAGGCGGGCGGGGCCCGTTGATAACTATGGCTACACCTTC.